Listed below are T cell receptor beta chains from one sample, sequenced in a study of human T cells and chemical hapten exposure. A single record per CDR3 protein comes from TCRdb applying MiXCR to the RACE reads. The sample carries about 120,000 distinct CDR3 sequences, roughly an eighth recorded once. Here the sequenced sample was whole blood, taken in connection with sensitization to the hapten diphenylcyclopropenone (DPC). Every receptor here comes from a man younger than 35 with alopecia areata. Some clones in this sample may be carry-over from other donors' samples. Each CDR3 is given with its conserved first and last residue. The D gene is left open where the match is weak. The listing skips clone size in some rows; elsewhere it reads once, few, many or a size class.

D	size	V	J	CDR3	DNA
TRBD1	few	TRBV11-3	TRBJ2-2	CASSQNPGQLNTGELFF	TGTGCCAGCAGCCAAAATCCGGGACAGCTAAACACCGGGGAGCTGTTTTTT
-	few	TRBV5-1	TRBJ1-1	CASSLDQPENTEAFF	TGCGCCAGCAGCTTGGATCAGCCCGAAAACACTGAAGCTTTCTTT
TRBD1	few	TRBV6-2/TRBV6-3	TRBJ1-1	CASSFELGQGNTEAFF	TGTGCCAGCAGTTTTGAGTTGGGACAGGGGAACACTGAAGCTTTCTTT
TRBD2	many	TRBV4-3	TRBJ2-6	CASSQDHGGVDSGANVLTF	TGCGCCAGCAGCCAAGATCATGGGGGGGTCGACTCTGGGGCCAACGTCCTGACTTTC
-	few	TRBV4-3	TRBJ1-4	CASSQDGRQVNEKLFF	TGCGCCAGCAGCCAAGATGGGCGACAGGTTAATGAAAAACTGTTTTTT
-	-	TRBV27	TRBJ1-4	CASKQGGMANEKLFF	TGTGCCAGCAAACAGGGTGGGATGGCTAATGAAAAACTGTTTTTT
-	few	TRBV7-9	TRBJ1-1	CATNLQGNTEAFF	TGTGCCACCAACCTACAGGGCAACACTGAAGCTTTCTTT
-	-	TRBV2	TRBJ2-3	CASIGATSTDTQYF	TGTGCCAGCATAGGGGCCACTAGCACAGATACGCAGTATTTT
-	-	TRBV9	TRBJ2-7	CASSGQVFTYEQYF	TGTGCCAGCAGCGGACAGGTATTTACCTACGAGCAGTACTTC
-	few	TRBV7-6	TRBJ2-3	CASSATHLSTEPYSTDTQYF	TGTGCCAGCAGCGCAACCCATTTGTCCACAGAACCCTATAGCACAGATACGCAGTATTTT
TRBD1	few	TRBV7-6	TRBJ2-1	CASSLAGDSPYNEQFF	TGTGCCAGCAGCTTAGCGGGGGACAGTCCCTACAATGAGCAGTTCTTC
-	-	TRBV27	TRBJ1-5	CASSQSRDHWDPGNQPQHF	TGTGCCAGCAGCCAGAGCAGGGATCACTGGGATCCGGGCAATCAGCCCCAGCATTTT
-	-	TRBV12-3/TRBV12-4	TRBJ1-1	CASSSSTFGGGMNTEAFF	TGTGCCAGCAGTTCCTCTACGTTTGGGGGAGGGATGAACACTGAAGCTTTCTTT
-	-	TRBV7-9	TRBJ1-1	CASSLTLVEAFF	TGTGCCAGCAGCCTCACTTTGGTTGAAGCTTTCTTT
-	few	TRBV5-1	TRBJ2-5	CASSQRGESGQETQYF	TGCGCCAGCAGCCAGAGGGGGGAATCAGGACAAGAGACCCAGTACTTC
-	few	TRBV6-1	TRBJ1-6	CASSELGRNSPLHF	TGTGCCAGCAGTGAACTGGGGCGTAATTCACCCCTCCACTTT
TRBD1	-	TRBV7-3	TRBJ2-5	CASSLSAGGETQYF	TGTGCCAGCAGCTTATCGGCAGGGGGAGAGACCCAGTACTTC
TRBD1	few	TRBV3-1	TRBJ1-2	CASSPTPGGGYGYTF	TGTGCCAGCAGCCCGACTCCAGGGGGCGGGTATGGCTACACCTTC
-	-	TRBV20-1	TRBJ2-1	CSAKGPYNEQFF	TGCAGTGCTAAGGGCCCCTACAATGAGCAGTTCTTC
TRBD1	few	TRBV28	TRBJ1-5	CASSLADRASNPQHF	TGTGCCAGCAGTTTGGCGGACAGGGCTAGTAATCCCCAGCATTTT
-	few	TRBV29-1	TRBJ2-7	CSVRPGVYSYEQYF	TGCAGCGTCCGACCAGGTGTATATTCCTACGAGCAGTACTTC
-	many	TRBV5-4	TRBJ2-7	CASSSTAQNYEQYF	TGTGCCAGCAGCTCAACGGCCCAAAATTACGAGCAGTACTTC
-	-	TRBV9	TRBJ1-6	CASSDRNSPLHF	TGTGCCAGCAGCGACAGGAATTCACCCCTCCACTTT
-	few	TRBV12-3/TRBV12-4	TRBJ2-3	CASSLQGHASPDTQYF	TGTGCCAGCAGTTTACAGGGCCACGCGTCTCCAGATACGCAGTATTTT
-	-	TRBV28	TRBJ1-2	CASSLQHVYTF	TGTGCCAGCAGTTTACAGCATGTCTACACCTTC
TRBD1	few	TRBV6-5	TRBJ2-3	CASSYLQETGRTDTQYF	TGTGCCAGCAGTTATTTGCAAGAGACAGGGCGCACAGATACGCAGTATTTT
-	many	TRBV7-6	TRBJ1-2	CASSFDRKGYTF	TGTGCCAGCAGCTTTGATCGGAAAGGCTACACCTTC
TRBD1	-	TRBV19	TRBJ2-6	CASSIRTGASGANVLTF	TGTGCCAGTAGTATAAGGACAGGGGCCTCTGGGGCCAACGTCCTGACTTTC
TRBD1	many	TRBV10-3	TRBJ2-6	CAISESTGGAGANVLTF	TGTGCCATCAGTGAGTCCACAGGGGGCGCTGGGGCCAACGTCCTGACTTTC
-	many	TRBV6-2/TRBV6-3	TRBJ2-5	CASSYFGGDPQYF	TGTGCCAGCAGTTATTTTGGAGGGGATCCCCAGTACTTC
-	-	TRBV28	TRBJ2-7	CASSFSEQGIYEQYF	TGTGCCAGCAGTTTTTCAGAACAGGGAATCTACGAGCAGTACTTC
-	few	TRBV11-3	TRBJ1-2	CASSKNKDGYGYTF	TGTGCCAGCAGCAAAAATAAGGACGGCTATGGCTACACCTTC
-	-	TRBV29-1	TRBJ1-2	CSVEDSSNYGYTF	TGCAGCGTTGAAGACAGCTCTAACTATGGCTACACCTTC
TRBD1	few	TRBV11-2	TRBJ2-7	CASSTYRGRTYEQYF	TGTGCCAGCAGCACATACAGGGGGCGCACCTACGAGCAGTACTTC
-	-	TRBV10-3	TRBJ2-7	CAISESWRAYEQYF	TGTGCCATCAGTGAGTCCTGGAGAGCCTACGAGCAGTACTTC
-	few	TRBV11-2	TRBJ2-2	CASSLTGGAMNTGELFF	TGTGCCAGCAGCTTAACAGGAGGGGCTATGAACACCGGGGAGCTGTTTTTT
TRBD1	-	TRBV7-3	TRBJ2-5	CASSLGQGRRETQYF	TGTGCCAGCAGCCTGGGACAGGGAAGGAGGGAGACCCAGTACTTC
TRBD2	few	TRBV5-1	TRBJ2-1	CASSAMVAGDSYNEQFF	TGCGCCAGCAGCGCTATGGTAGCGGGGGACTCCTACAATGAGCAGTTCTTC
-	few	TRBV7-3	TRBJ1-1	CASRFGENVNTEAFF	TGTGCCAGCAGGTTTGGGGAGAACGTCAACACTGAAGCTTTCTTT
-	-	TRBV28	TRBJ1-2	CASSFTMGAPYGYTF	TGTGCCAGCAGTTTTACGATGGGGGCGCCGTATGGCTACACCTTC
TRBD1	few	TRBV28	TRBJ2-4	CASSLGLGGLAKNIQYF	TGTGCCAGCAGTTTGGGGCTAGGGGGCCTAGCCAAAAACATTCAGTACTTC
-	few	TRBV6-2/TRBV6-3	TRBJ1-1	CASSRAGLNTEAFF	TGTGCCAGCAGTAGGGCAGGGTTGAACACTGAAGCTTTCTTT
-	-	TRBV11-3	TRBJ2-1	CASSLRGTYNEQFF	TGTGCCAGCAGCTTAAGAGGAACCTACAATGAGCAGTTCTTC
-	-	TRBV28	TRBJ2-1	CASTGWRGNEQFF	TGTGCCAGCACCGGATGGAGGGGCAATGAGCAGTTCTTC
-	many	TRBV12-3/TRBV12-4	TRBJ1-5	CAIGGVSNQPQHF	TGTGCTATTGGCGGGGTTTCAAATCAGCCCCAGCATTTT
TRBD1	many	TRBV29-1	TRBJ2-1	CSVTPGTGVLHEQFF	TGCAGCGTTACACCCGGGACAGGGGTTTTGCATGAGCAGTTCTTC
-	many	TRBV19	TRBJ1-2	CASSIGGGARYGYTF	TGTGCCAGTAGTATAGGTGGAGGGGCCCGGTATGGCTACACCTTC
-	few	TRBV5-1	TRBJ1-1	CASSLDPGAHTEAFF	TGCGCCAGCAGCTTGGACCCAGGGGCCCACACTGAAGCTTTCTTT
-	few	TRBV7-9	TRBJ1-2	CASSFPPTGSYGYTF	TGTGCCAGCAGCTTCCCCCCCACCGGGAGCTATGGCTACACCTTC
-	few	TRBV7-9	TRBJ2-1	CASSSLGTGSTYNEQFF	TGTGCCAGCAGCTCCCTAGGGACTGGATCAACCTACAATGAGCAGTTCTTC
TRBD1	-	TRBV20-1	TRBJ2-2	CSASLSGTESNTGELFF	TGCAGTGCTAGCCTTTCCGGGACAGAATCGAACACCGGGGAGCTGTTTTTT
TRBD2	-	TRBV7-8	TRBJ2-6	CASSSGLAGFGANVLTF	TGTGCCAGCAGCTCGGGACTAGCGGGCTTTGGGGCCAACGTCCTGACTTTC
-	-	TRBV10-3	TRBJ2-3	CAISESLRDTQYF	TGTGCCATCAGTGAGTCTCTACGGGATACGCAGTATTTT
-	few	TRBV4-3	TRBJ2-3	CASSQDSRNTDTQYF	TGCGCCAGCAGCCAAGATAGTAGGAACACAGATACGCAGTATTTT
-	many	TRBV7-6	TRBJ1-1	CASSSQENTEAFF	TGTGCCAGCAGTTCTCAAGAGAACACTGAAGCTTTCTTT